The T cell receptor beta chain described here comes from a study of beta chain features in type 1 diabetes. Study conclusions and caveats: Among patients, naive, central memory and Treg TCRB repertoires appeared more similar than among healthy donors. When Type 1 diabetes patients were examined, their TCRB CDR3s proved moderately but significantly shorter in all four CD4+ subsets.

All of the isolated RNA was reverse transcribed, so expressed TCRB transcripts were sequenced. Sequencing used immunoSEQ multiplex PCR; TCRdb keeps in-frame clones, though not all of them. The repertoire holds about 260,000 clones, with over 20% as singletons. As to this clone: What it recognizes is unknown.

The ends were cut back, 3 bases at V and 0 bases at J, with 6 bases in the middle. Per the germline V gene, CDR1 is MNHNY and CDR2 is SVGAGI (reference sequence). The CDR3 totals 15 residues. The source material was naive CD4+ T cells from blood. The gene calls are TRBV6-6 and TRBJ2-6, with D perhaps matching TRBD2 (5 bases). This TCR was recovered from a woman in her 40s with type 1 diabetes. The CDR3 region has the DNA TGTGCCAGCAGTTATAGCGTCTCTGGGGCCAACGTCCTGACTTTC. Translated: CASSYSVSGANVLTF.